Shown below are 15 T cell receptor beta chains from a single sample sequenced in a study of cytomegalovirus exposure and HLA in healthy donors. PCR employed 60 Vbeta and 13 Jbeta primers. The data were produced by immunoSEQ multiplex PCR, yet TCRdb's version contains in-frame clones alone and is incomplete. The sample yields around 33,000 clones, roughly four fifths seen once. Material: PBMCs. The receptors were sampled from a woman aged 30 to 39 in good health and CMV-seropositive.

The chain employs TRBV19 and TRBJ1-1, with 9 bases identical to TRBD1. This CDR3 region has 15 residues. Unmatched junction bases numbered 9, after V lost 5 bases and J lost 5 bases. The germline gives CDR1 LNHDA, CDR2 SQIVND (reference sequence). The CDR3 nucleotides are TGTGCCAGTAGTGTATCCGGGACAGGGTCTACTGAAGCTTTCTTT. Translated, it gives CASSVSGTGSTEAFF.

Note on this clone: The junction does not match germline at one end; this may be a read error. The rearrangement links TRBV7-9 to TRBJ2-7; 8 bases are shared with TRBD2. The CDR3 has 17 amino acids. CDR1 and CDR2 from the germline V gene are SEHNR and FQNEAQ (reference sequence). The CDR3, as DNA: TGTTCCAGCAGCCACGCCAGCGGGGGCCTTATTCGATACGAGCAGTACTTC. This codes for CSSSHASGGLIRYEQYF. Filled out from reference TRBV7-9 and TRBJ2-7, the complete variable domain reads DTGVSQNPRHKITKRGQNVTFRCDPISEHNRLYWYRQTLGQGPEFLTYFQNEAQLEKSRLLSDRFSAERPKGSFSTLEIQRTEQGDSAMYLCSSSHASGGLIRYEQYFGPGTRLTVT.

The V and J genes are TRBV19 and TRBJ2-1; D unclear. This CDR3 is 11 amino acids long. V dropped 3 bases and J dropped 8 bases, with 5 bases sitting between them. Per germline, CDR1 LNHDA and CDR2 SQIVND (reference sequence). The CDR3 sequence is CASSIVDEQFF. CDR3 in DNA: TGTGCCAGTAGTATTGTAGATGAGCAGTTCTTC.

The CDR3 nucleotides read TGTGCCAGCAGCTTCCGGGACAGGGTTAACGAGCAGTACTTC. Residues: CASSFRDRVNEQYF. The J gene is TRBJ2-7, the V gene TRBV5-8, with TRBD1 matching over 9 bases. Looked up from germline, CDR1 is SGHTS and CDR2 is YDEGEE. Trimming removed 2 bases from V and 5 bases from J; junction bases left unmatched: 5. CDR3 size: 14 residues.

The V call is TRBV4-1, the J call TRBJ2-3; 12 positions agree with TRBD2. The germline CDR1 and CDR2 sequences are MGHRA and YSYEKL. The CDR3 covers 17 residues. V dropped 0 bases and J dropped 1; count of bases not matched to a gene: 2. DNA of the CDR3: TGCGCCAGCAGCCAAGACCGGACTAGCGGGGGCACAGATACGCAGTATTTT. It codes for CASSQDRTSGGTDTQYF.

The J gene is TRBJ1-5, the V gene TRBV30; the D is unclear. Trimming took 0 bases from V and 6 from J, leaving 9 bases between them. This CDR3 comprises 13 residues. CDR1 is GTSNPN and CDR2 is SVGIG in the germline V gene (reference sequence). The CDR3 region has the DNA TGTGCCTGGAGTGTAGGAGGATTTCAGCCCCAGCATTTT. It translates to CAWSVGGFQPQHF.

This clone was picked up a small number of times. Other DNA sequences of this sample code for an identical CDR3. This CDR3 is CASSPDSNYGYTF. CDR3 DNA sequence: TGCGCCAGCAGCCCCGACAGTAACTATGGCTACACCTTC. This chain connects TRBV5-1 to TRBJ1-2; D perhaps matches TRBD1 (5 bases). The CDR3 contains 13 residues. The ends were cut back, 4 bases at V and 1 base at J, with 8 bases in the middle. Per germline, CDR1 SGHRS and CDR2 YFSETQ.

This rearrangement joins TRBV19 to TRBJ2-1, with D perhaps matching TRBD2 (5 bases). CDR1 is LNHDA and CDR2 is SQIVND in the germline V gene (reference sequence). CDR3 length: 14 amino acids. Trimming cost V 5 bases and J 2 bases, with 10 bases left between them. In nucleotides, the CDR3 is TGTGCCAGTAGTGCCGGGGTCCCCTACAATGAGCAGTTCTTC. Protein product: CASSAGVPYNEQFF.

This sequence joins TRBV30 and TRBJ2-4; 8 bases fit TRBD2. CDR3 length: 15 residues. V lost 3 bases to trimming and J lost 5 bases; unmatched junction nucleotides: 9. The germline V gene encodes CDR1 GTSNPN and CDR2 SVGIG (reference sequence). The CDR3 here is CAWSYSGGFQNIQYF. Here the CDR3 DNA reads TGTGCCTGGAGCTACTCGGGGGGGTTTCAAAACATTCAGTACTTC.

The genes are TRBV30 and TRBJ2-7, with TRBD2 identical over 7 bases. Germline V gene data show CDR1 as GTSNPN and CDR2 as SVGIG (reference sequence). The CDR3 extends over 15 amino acids. V dropped 0 bases and J dropped 4; count of bases not matched to a gene: 9. CDR3 sequence reads: CAWSVLAGVRYEQYF. CDR3 in DNA: TGTGCCTGGAGTGTACTGGCGGGAGTGAGGTACGAGCAGTACTTC.

This rearrangement joins TRBV27 to TRBJ1-2, with a possible D match to TRBD1 (6 bases). V lost 2 bases, J lost 4 bases, and 11 bases lay in between. Germline V gene data show CDR1 as MNHEY and CDR2 as SMNVEV (reference sequence). The CDR3 loop spans 14 amino acids. The DNA of the CDR3 is TGTGCCAGCAGTTTAGGGGGACATTCCTATGGCTACACCTTC. It translates to CASSLGGHSYGYTF.

This clone is termed medium-sized (0.01 to 0.1%). J is TRBJ1-4 and V is TRBV25-1; TRBD1 matches at 7 bases. Germline V gives CDR1 MGHDK, CDR2 SYGVNS. The CDR3 runs 14 residues. The junction had 10 bases not matched to a gene; V was cut back by 8 bases and J by 7 bases. CDR3 region: CASATGQMGEKLFF. CDR3 coding DNA: TGTGCCAGCGCTACGGGACAGATGGGTGAAAAACTGTTTTTT.

The DNA for the CDR3 is TGTGCCAGCTCACCGGGGAGCGGGAGGGCCCTCGATGAGCAGTTCTTC. Its translation: CASSPGSGRALDEQFF. The genes are TRBV18 and TRBJ2-1; TRBD2 agrees at 10 bases. The germline V gene encodes CDR1 KGHSH and CDR2 LQKENI. The V segment lost 3 bases and the J segment 8 bases; nucleotides outside the gene matches: 10. The CDR3 length is 16 residues.

The genes are TRBV30 and TRBJ2-3; 7 bases agree with TRBD2. CDR1 GTSNPN and CDR2 SVGIG come from the germline V gene (reference sequence). V gave up 0 bases and J gave up 1 base; unmatched junction bases: 7. CDR3 length equals 16 residues. Here the CDR3 DNA reads TGTGCCTGGAGTGTACTAAGCGGGACCCGCACAGATACGCAGTATTTT. It encodes CAWSVLSGTRTDTQYF. Supplemented by reference TRBV30 and TRBJ2-3, the full variable domain reads SQTIHQWPATLVQPVGSPLSLECTVEGTSNPNLYWYRQAAGRGLQLLFYSVGIGQISSEVPQNLSASRPQDRQFILSSKKLLLSDSGFYLCAWSVLSGTRTDTQYFGPGTRLTVL.

This clone was detected a few times. This chain links TRBV19 with TRBJ1-5; 8 bases map to TRBD1. The germline V gene has CDR1 LNHDA and CDR2 SQIVND (reference sequence). J lost 1 base, V lost 5 bases, and 4 bases had no gene match. This CDR3 is 15 amino acids long. The DNA for the CDR3 is TGTGCCAGTAGTCCACAGGGGGGGAGCAATCAGCCCCAGCATTTT. Translated, it gives CASSPQGGSNQPQHF.